A selection of T cell receptor beta chains follows, all from one sample in a study of cytomegalovirus exposure and HLA in healthy donors. Sequencing used immunoSEQ multiplex PCR; TCRdb keeps in-frame clones, though not all of them. The data contain 100,000 to 150,000 clones, 85% to 90% of them seen just once; the ten biggest clones take up approximately 1.3%. What was sequenced was PBMCs. These TCRs come from a man under 40 in good health and CMV-seronegative. CDR3s include the opening cysteine and the closing phenylalanine or tryptophan. The D gene is left open where the match is weak. Only part of the rows carry a size: once, few, many, or a class if the clone is expanded.

d_gene,v_gene,abundance,j_gene,CDR3nt,CDR3aa
NA,TRBV5-1,NA,TRBJ2-7,TGCGCCAGCAGCCCGTGGAGGTCAGGCAGTGGGAGAAGCTACGAGCAGTACTTC,CASSPWRSGSGRSYEQYF
TRBD1,TRBV9,NA,TRBJ2-4,TGTGCCAGCAGCCCGGAGGGACAGGGGCCCCAAAAAGCCAAAAACATTCAGTACTTC,CASSPEGQGPQKAKNIQYF
TRBD2,TRBV9,NA,TRBJ2-5,TGTGCCAGCAGCGTAGAGGCGGGGGGGGTAGAGACCCAGTACTTC,CASSVEAGGVETQYF
TRBD1,TRBV10-3,NA,TRBJ2-2,TGTGCCATCAGTGAGTCAACAGGGGGCAGGAACACCGGGGAGCTGTTTTTT,CAISESTGGRNTGELFF
NA,TRBV30,once,TRBJ1-5,TGTGCCTGGAGTAGGTATAACAGGGATCACACGCCCCAGCATTTT,CAWSRYNRDHTPQHF
TRBD2,TRBV30,NA,TRBJ2-7,TGTGCCTGGAGTGTAGGTCTAGCGGGACCCTACGAGCAGTACTTC,CAWSVGLAGPYEQYF
NA,TRBV5-4,NA,TRBJ2-5,TGTGCCAGCAGCTTAAAAGCAGGGGTGAGGGAGACCCAGTACTTC,CASSLKAGVRETQYF
TRBD2,TRBV9,NA,TRBJ2-7,TGTGCCAGCAGTGGTAGCGGGACCCACTCCTACGAGCAGTACTTC,CASSGSGTHSYEQYF
NA,TRBV7-9,once,TRBJ1-4,TGTGCCAGCAGCATAGCAACGACAGGAACTAATGAAAAACTGTTTTTT,CASSIATTGTNEKLFF
NA,TRBV11-3,NA,TRBJ2-7,TGTGCCAGCAGCAACCGGGACAAGAGCTCCTACGAGCAGTACTTC,CASSNRDKSSYEQYF
TRBD1,TRBV11-2,NA,TRBJ1-2,TGTGCCAGCAGCTTATCCAGACAGGGGGGGAACTATGGCTACACCTTC,CASSLSRQGGNYGYTF